Shown below are 22 T cell receptor beta chains from a single sample sequenced in a study of beta chain features in type 1 diabetes. As every portion of the isolated RNA was reverse transcribed, the sequencing read expressed TCRB transcripts. The method was immunoSEQ multiplex PCR; TCRdb's version includes in-frame clones alone and lacks a portion of them. The sample holds hundreds of thousands of clones, more than 9% seen once. The sample was naive CD4+ T cells from blood. Source of these receptors: a woman under 30 in good health.

This clone has more than one count but fewer than ten. The chain uses TRBV19 and TRBJ2-1, with D possibly matching TRBD1 (5 bases). Trimming took 4 bases from V and 5 from J, leaving 12 bases between them. The CDR3 is 14 amino acids. The germline V gene encodes CDR1 LNHDA and CDR2 SQIVND (reference sequence). The CDR3 protein is CASSKTELNNEQFF. The DNA of the CDR3 is TGTGCCAGTAGTAAGACAGAGCTAAACAATGAGCAGTTCTTC. The whole variable domain, remainder taken from reference TRBV19 and TRBJ2-1, is DGGITQSPKYLFRKEGQNVTLSCEQNLNHDAMYWYRQDPGQGLRLIYYSQIVNDFQKGDIAEGYSVSREKKESFPLTVTSAQKNPTAFYLCASSKTELNNEQFFGPGTRLTVL.

V gene TRBV19 combines with J gene TRBJ1-5; no firm D call. V was trimmed by 6 bases and J by 1 base, leaving 10 bases between them. The CDR3 consists of 14 residues. CDR1 is LNHDA, CDR2 SQIVND, per germline (reference sequence). DNA for the CDR3: TGTGCCAGTAGCCCCCGGGGAAGCAATCAGCCCCAGCATTTT. Protein: CASSPRGSNQPQHF.

This clone was seen a handful of times. The chain recombines TRBV4-2 with TRBJ2-7, with 16 positions matching TRBD2. CDR3 length: 22 amino acids. The V and J ends lost 1 base and 5 bases, in that order; junction bases with no gene match: 20. Germline V gene sequence: CDR1 LGHNA, CDR2 YNFKEQ. CDR3: CASSQARGPTGTSGRALHEQYF. CDR3 DNA sequence: TGTGCCAGCAGCCAAGCGAGGGGACCGACCGGGACTAGCGGGAGGGCCCTCCACGAGCAGTACTTC.

The J gene is TRBJ1-1, the V gene TRBV30; 7 nucleotides match TRBD1. This CDR3 contains 11 residues. With 3 bases clipped from V and 9 bases from J, the junction kept 4 bases outside the gene matches. CDR1 and CDR2 (germline): GTSNPN, SVGIG (reference sequence). The CDR3 sequence: CAWSAQGKAFF. In DNA, the CDR3 is TGTGCCTGGAGCGCACAGGGGAAAGCTTTCTTT.

The chain is built from TRBV7-9 and TRBJ2-1; perhaps TRBD2 as D (5 bases). Trimming left V 5 bases short and J 9 bases short, with 20 bases between. The CDR3 loop spans 15 amino acids. Germline V gives CDR1 SEHNR, CDR2 FQNEAQ (reference sequence). CDR3 coding DNA: TGTGCCAGCAGCCTAATTCCTAGCCGGAGTAGTGAGCAGTTCTTC. It encodes CASSLIPSRSSEQFF.

This clone was counted only a few times. This chain links TRBV7-7 with TRBJ2-1; 10 bases agree with TRBD2. V trimming: 1 base; J trimming: 3 bases; junction bases outside the gene matches: 0. The CDR3 length is 15 residues. Germline CDR1 is SSHAT and CDR2 is FNYEAQ (reference sequence). The CDR3 region is CASSLGTSGYNEQFF. DNA for the CDR3: TGTGCCAGCAGCTTAGGGACTAGCGGCTACAATGAGCAGTTCTTC.

The J gene is TRBJ1-5, the V gene TRBV7-9; possible D gene TRBD1, 6 bases. Germline CDR1 and CDR2: SEHNR and FQNEAQ (reference sequence). V was shortened by 0 bases and J by 3 bases, with 15 bases between the two germline ends. This CDR3 contains 17 residues. CDR3 loop: CASSLAPAGVTNQPQHF. CDR3 sequence (DNA): TGTGCCAGCAGCTTAGCCCCCGCAGGGGTAACCAATCAGCCCCAGCATTTT.

This chain joins TRBV9 and TRBJ2-3; 9 bases align to TRBD1. Unmatched junction bases numbered 12, after V lost 0 bases and J lost 4 bases. This CDR3 comprises 18 residues. Germline V lookup: CDR1 SGDLS, CDR2 YYNGEE. CDR3 in amino acids: CASSVELTGQGRSDTQYF. Written as DNA, the CDR3 is TGTGCCAGCAGCGTAGAATTGACGGGACAGGGCCGGTCAGATACGCAGTATTTT. The entire variable domain, with the rest obtained from reference TRBV9 and TRBJ2-3, is as follows: DSGVTQTPKHLITATGQRVTLRCSPRSGDLSVYWYQQSLDQGLQFLIQYYNGEERAKGNILERFSAQQFPDLHSELNLSSLELGDSALYFCASSVELTGQGRSDTQYFGPGTRLTVL.

The V and J genes are TRBV18 and TRBJ2-5; 13 bases agree with TRBD2. The CDR3 has 18 residues. The V gene end was trimmed by 1 base and the J gene end by 4 bases; junction bases not matched to a gene: 9. Germline V lookup: CDR1 KGHSH, CDR2 LQKENI. The chain's CDR3 is CASSPRTSGGLAGETQYF. The CDR3, as DNA: TGTGCCAGCTCACCACGGACTAGCGGGGGACTAGCGGGAGAGACCCAGTACTTC.

This clone was seen a few times. The chain combines TRBV5-6 with TRBJ1-4, with a possible D match to TRBD1 (6 bases). This CDR3 has 14 amino acids. Germline values: CDR1 SGHDT, CDR2 YYEEEE. V gave up 4 bases and J gave up 13 bases, with 20 bases separating them. The CDR3 nucleotides read TGTGCCAGCAGCCCACAGGGTGTGGAGGCGAGACTGTTTTTT. Its protein product is CASSPQGVEARLFF.

This clone was counted only a few times. The chain is built from TRBV30 and TRBJ1-1; tentative D call: TRBD1 (6 bases). CDR3 length: 13 amino acids. V dropped 5 bases and J dropped 7 bases, with 17 bases sitting between them. Germline V lookup: CDR1 GTSNPN, CDR2 SVGIG (reference sequence). Written as DNA, the CDR3 is TGTGCCTGGTCCGGGACACCTAAGGTTGAAGCTTTCTTT. It encodes CAWSGTPKVEAFF.

The chain joins TRBV2 to TRBJ1-2; D uncertain. CDR1 is SNHLY and CDR2 is FYNNEI in the germline V gene. The ends were cut back, 4 bases at V and 8 bases at J, with 8 bases in the middle. The CDR3 is 11 residues long. The CDR3 loop reads CASSGPGGYTF. The CDR3 DNA follows: TGTGCCAGCAGTGGTCCGGGGGGCTACACCTTC.

The chain carries TRBV5-6 and TRBJ2-2, with D perhaps TRBD1 (6 bases). Trimming left V 5 bases short and J 3 bases short, with 17 bases between. Germline CDR1 reads SGHDT; CDR2 reads YYEEEE. The CDR3 totals 16 residues. The CDR3: CASRLLGAQDTGELFF. In DNA form, the CDR3 reads TGTGCCAGCAGACTCCTGGGGGCGCAGGACACCGGGGAGCTGTTTTTT. Full variable domain (outside the CDR3, taken from reference TRBV5-6 and TRBJ2-2): DAGVTQSPTHLIKTRGQQVTLRCSPKSGHDTVSWYQQALGQGPQFIFQYYEEEERQRGNFPDRFSGHQFPNYSSELNVNALLLGDSALYLCASRLLGAQDTGELFFGEGSRLTVL.

The V gene is TRBV28, the J gene TRBJ2-7; possibly TRBD2 for D (6 bases). Germline-derived CDR1 and CDR2 are MDHEN and SYDVKM. This CDR3 region has 13 residues. V was trimmed by 6 bases and J by 0 bases, leaving 9 bases between them. The CDR3 sequence: CASRMTSSYEQYF. The DNA of the CDR3 is TGTGCCAGCAGGATGACTAGCTCCTACGAGCAGTACTTC.

This chain uses TRBV5-6 with TRBJ1-1; D remains unclear. CDR1 is SGHDT, CDR2 YYEEEE, per germline. Between the trimmed V and J ends, which lost 2 bases and 8 bases, there was a span of 19 bases. This CDR3 has 15 amino acids. The CDR3 DNA sequence: TGTGCCAGCAGCTTAGTATCAGCGGGTGTCGGGGAAGCTTTCTTT. This sequence encodes CASSLVSAGVGEAFF. The whole variable domain, filled in from reference TRBV5-6 and TRBJ1-1, reads DAGVTQSPTHLIKTRGQQVTLRCSPKSGHDTVSWYQQALGQGPQFIFQYYEEEERQRGNFPDRFSGHQFPNYSSELNVNALLLGDSALYLCASSLVSAGVGEAFFGQGTRLTVV.

J is TRBJ2-3 and V is TRBV5-1; 10 bases agree with TRBD1. CDR1 and CDR2 (germline): SGHRS, YFSETQ. The CDR3 consists of 14 residues. The V gene end was trimmed by 4 bases and the J gene end by 3 bases; junction bases not matched to a gene: 2. The CDR3 sequence: CASSKGQGTDTQYF. In DNA, the CDR3 is TGCGCCAGCAGCAAGGGACAGGGGACAGATACGCAGTATTTT. The complete variable domain, with remaining parts taken from reference TRBV5-1 and TRBJ2-3, reads KAGVTQTPRYLIKTRGQQVTLSCSPISGHRSVSWYQQTPGQGLQFLFEYFSETQRNKGNFPGRFSGRQFSNSRSEMNVSTLELGDSALYLCASSKGQGTDTQYFGPGTRLTVL.

The rearrangement uses TRBV5-1 and TRBJ2-5, with 13 bases matching TRBD2. The germline gives CDR1 SGHRS, CDR2 YFSETQ. The junction had 7 bases not matched to a gene; V was cut back by 4 bases and J by 4 bases. The CDR3 has 16 amino acids. The CDR3 DNA sequence: TGCGCCAGCAGCCGACTAGCGGGAGGTGGCGGAGAGACCCAGTACTTC. It specifies CASSRLAGGGGETQYF. Complete variable domain (other parts from reference TRBV5-1 and TRBJ2-5): KAGVTQTPRYLIKTRGQQVTLSCSPISGHRSVSWYQQTPGQGLQFLFEYFSETQRNKGNFPGRFSGRQFSNSRSEMNVSTLELGDSALYLCASSRLAGGGGETQYFGPGTRLLVL.

The rearrangement joins TRBV27 to TRBJ1-1; maybe TRBD1 (6 bases). The V gene lost 2 bases and the J gene lost 1 base, with 8 bases spanning the gap. This CDR3 is built from 14 residues. CDR1 MNHEY and CDR2 SMNVEV come from the germline V gene (reference sequence). CDR3 nucleotide sequence: TGTGCCAGCAGTTTACAGGGGTGGAACACTGAAGCTTTCTTT. As protein: CASSLQGWNTEAFF.

V gene TRBV27 combines with J gene TRBJ2-6; TRBD1 aligns across 7 bases. The CDR3 is made up of 17 amino acids. The germline V gene encodes CDR1 MNHEY and CDR2 SMNVEV (reference sequence). Germline trimming cut 1 base from V and 0 bases from J; bases unmatched to any gene: 3. The CDR3 spells CASSLWGQSSGANVLTF. CDR3 in DNA: TGTGCCAGCAGTTTATGGGGACAGAGCTCTGGGGCCAACGTCCTGACTTTC.

J is TRBJ1-1 and V is TRBV18; TRBD1 might be the D (6 bases). V was trimmed by 5 bases and J by 2 bases, leaving 18 bases between them. Germline lookup yields CDR1 KGHSH and CDR2 LQKENI. This CDR3 spans 16 amino acids. The CDR3 loop is CASSTTSTGINTEAFF. The CDR3 DNA is TGTGCCAGCTCAACCACTTCGACAGGAATCAACACTGAAGCTTTCTTT.

As DNA, the CDR3 is TGCGCCAGCAGCTTGGAGGAGTTCACTGAAGCTTTCTTT. This codes for CASSLEEFTEAFF. This chain joins TRBV5-1 and TRBJ1-1; D is undetermined. The ends were cut back, 0 bases at V and 4 bases at J, with 7 bases in the middle. The CDR3 is made up of 13 amino acids. Germline V gene sequence: CDR1 SGHRS, CDR2 YFSETQ.

The chain has TRBV29-1 and TRBJ2-7; 7 bases fit TRBD1. The germline gives CDR1 SQVTM, CDR2 ANQGSEA. V shed 7 bases and J 0 bases; nucleotides not matched to a gene: 3. This CDR3 has 12 amino acids. The CDR3 nucleotides read TGCAGCGCACGACAGGGCTCCTACGAGCAGTACTTC. Protein sequence: CSARQGSYEQYF.